This TCR beta chain was sequenced in a study of blood T cell repertoires in COVID-19. In the study overall: Collection of acute and convalescent COVID-19 samples took place in the United States, Italy and Spain. Sources were T cells, B-cell-depleted T cells, or PBMCs; the material itself was cDNA or gDNA.

The length of the CDR3 is 15 residues. Trimming cost V 0 bases and J 5 bases, with 11 bases left between them. Germline values: CDR1 SGHRS, CDR2 YFSETQ. Authors' data handling: Counts of nucleated cells, estimated from reference gene primer amplification, were obtained. The data were produced by immunoSEQ multiplex PCR, yet TCRdb's version contains in-frame clones alone and is incomplete. The V and J calls and clone size were taken over from that table, and D and trimming were inferred from the DNA. The data show about 150,000 clones, 88% seen once. Sequencing used peripheral blood. The V and J genes are TRBV5-1 and TRBJ2-2, with D possibly TRBD1 on 6 matching bases. This receptor was taken from a woman aged 70-85 years with acute or convalescent COVID-19. CDR3 sequence reads: CASSLEQGRTGELFF. The DNA of the CDR3 is TGCGCCAGCAGCTTGGAACAGGGAAGGACCGGGGAGCTGTTTTTT.